The 28 T cell receptor beta chains reported below all come from one sample, sequenced in a study of T cells in narcolepsy. Profiled with immunoSEQ multiplex PCR; TCRdb holds only in-frame clones, not every one. Of about 27,000 clones in the sample, 70% to 80% were seen once. Sequencing input: CD45RA- memory CD4+ T cells from PBMCs. These receptors all stem from a human donor with narcolepsy.

The V call is TRBV5-1, the J call TRBJ2-1; 9 nucleotides align to TRBD1. The CDR3 has 14 amino acids. Germline V gene sequence: CDR1 SGHRS, CDR2 YFSETQ. J lost 10 bases, V lost 0 bases, and 5 bases had no gene match. The CDR3 region is CASSLAGQGSEQFF. CDR3 nucleotide sequence: TGCGCCAGCAGCTTGGCAGGACAGGGGAGCGAGCAGTTCTTC.

The chain is built from TRBV11-2 and TRBJ2-7; no reliable D call. The CDR3 loop spans 13 amino acids. Germline CDR1 reads SGHAT; CDR2 reads FQNNGV. Between the trimmed V and J ends, which lost 0 bases and 4 bases, there was a span of 7 bases. This chain's CDR3 is CASSLEERYEQYF. The CDR3 nucleotides are TGTGCCAGCAGCTTAGAAGAGCGATACGAGCAGTACTTC.

V usage is TRBV5-6 and J usage is TRBJ2-5, with 11 positions matching TRBD2. CDR3 length: 15 residues. CDR1 and CDR2 (germline): SGHDT, YYEEEE. Trimming cost V 4 bases and J 4 bases; bases outside gene matches: 6. DNA for the CDR3: TGTGCCAGCAGCATCGGGACTAGCGGAGGAGAGACCCAGTACTTC. Protein product: CASSIGTSGGETQYF.

CDR3 DNA sequence: TGTGCCAGCAGCCCACAACCCCAGGGGGTCGGGGCCAACGTCCTGACTTTC. Amino acid sequence: CASSPQPQGVGANVLTF. The V gene is TRBV7-9, the J gene TRBJ2-6; 7 bases line up with TRBD1. J was trimmed by 4 bases and V by 5 bases; bases with no gene match: 11. The CDR3 spans 17 residues. Per germline, CDR1 SEHNR and CDR2 FQNEAQ (reference sequence).

This clone came up once. The chain joins TRBV4-2 to TRBJ2-2; 15 bases align to TRBD2. The CDR3 consists of 17 residues. J gave up 5 bases and V 4 bases, and 5 bases lay outside the gene matches. Germline V gene data show CDR1 as LGHNA and CDR2 as YNFKEQ. Here the CDR3 reads CASSRTGLAGGTGELFF. DNA of the CDR3: TGTGCCAGCAGCCGTACAGGACTAGCGGGGGGGACCGGGGAGCTGTTTTTT.

V usage is TRBV18 and J usage is TRBJ2-5; tentatively, D is TRBD2 (7 bases). From germline, CDR1 is KGHSH and CDR2 LQKENI. The CDR3 is 14 amino acids. Deletions cut 6 bases from V and 4 bases from J, with 15 bases between. The CDR3 sequence: CASSRGARGETQYF. CDR3 sequence (DNA): TGTGCCAGCTCCCGGGGGGCCCGGGGAGAGACCCAGTACTTC.

V is TRBV4-2 and J is TRBJ2-5; 8 bases map to TRBD2. V trimming: 3 bases; J trimming: 4 bases; junction bases outside the gene matches: 4. Germline V CDR1 and CDR2: LGHNA, YNFKEQ. This CDR3 is built from 14 residues. In nucleotides, the CDR3 is TGTGCCAGCAGCCAGGCGGGGGGAGGAGAGACCCAGTACTTC. It codes for CASSQAGGGETQYF.

The chain links TRBV19 to TRBJ2-1, with 14 bases aligning to TRBD2. The CDR3 spans 19 residues. Germline V gene sequence: CDR1 LNHDA, CDR2 SQIVND (reference sequence). V shed 3 bases and J 4 bases; nucleotides not matched to a gene: 11. CDR3 protein: CASSISGTSGGPSYNEQFF. The CDR3 region has the DNA TGTGCCAGTAGTATTAGTGGGACTAGCGGGGGTCCATCTTACAATGAGCAGTTCTTC.

This clone was counted a few times. V is TRBV7-6 and J is TRBJ2-3; perhaps TRBD2 as D (7 bases). V lost 0 bases to trimming and J lost 5 bases, with 9 bases between them. In germline, CDR1 is SGHVS, CDR2 FNYEAQ. The CDR3 runs to 14 residues. This CDR3 is CASSLAGGQDTQYF. The CDR3 nucleotides read TGTGCCAGCAGCTTAGCGGGGGGGCAAGATACGCAGTATTTT.

The V call is TRBV5-6, the J call TRBJ2-2, with TRBD1 matching 11 bases. The CDR3 covers 14 residues. Unmatched junction bases numbered 2, after V lost 4 bases and J lost 6 bases. Germline V lookup: CDR1 SGHDT, CDR2 YYEEEE. The CDR3 bases are TGTGCCAGCAGCACGGGACAGGGGGCCGGGGAGCTGTTTTTT. It translates to CASSTGQGAGELFF.

The J gene is TRBJ2-5, the V gene TRBV12-5, with unresolved D. Trimming took off 0 bases at V and 5 bases at J, with 22 bases between the two ends. The germline V gene has CDR1 LGHNT and CDR2 FRNRAP. CDR3 size: 18 residues. CDR3 nucleotide sequence: TGTGCTAGTGGTTTGGTACGCTTGGGCTCCCTCAGCGTGGAGACCCAGTACTTC. This translates into CASGLVRLGSLSVETQYF.

V gene TRBV6-1 combines with J gene TRBJ1-1; TRBD1 agrees at 7 bases. Trimming cost V 9 bases and J 0 bases; bases outside gene matches: 7. Germline-derived CDR1 and CDR2 are MNHNS and SASEGT. The CDR3 covers 14 residues. CDR3 in amino acids: CASTLTGVNTEAFF. The CDR3 DNA is TGTGCCAGTACTTTAACAGGGGTGAACACTGAAGCTTTCTTT.

The chain employs TRBV19 and TRBJ1-2; no reliable D call. Germline CDR1 is LNHDA and CDR2 is SQIVND (reference sequence). The CDR3 spans 13 residues. V was clipped by 5 bases and J by 7 bases, with 14 bases between them. The CDR3 sequence: CASSYRGEGGYTF. The CDR3 nucleotides are TGTGCCAGTAGTTACCGGGGAGAGGGTGGCTACACCTTC.

J is TRBJ2-7 and V is TRBV19; 7 nucleotides match TRBD1. Germline V lookup: CDR1 LNHDA, CDR2 SQIVND (reference sequence). This CDR3 is 13 amino acids long. After removal of 3 bases from V and 7 bases from J, the junction contained 6 bases not matched to a gene. The CDR3 DNA reads as TGTGCCAGTAGTATCCGACAGGGATTTGAGCAGTACTTC. Its protein product is CASSIRQGFEQYF.

The chain employs TRBV6-1 and TRBJ1-2; D is undetermined. This CDR3 has 11 amino acids. The ends were cut back, 7 bases at V and 4 bases at J, with 7 bases in the middle. Germline lookup yields CDR1 MNHNS and CDR2 SASEGT. The CDR3 sequence is CASNDGYGYTF. The DNA for the CDR3 is TGTGCCAGCAATGACGGCTATGGCTACACCTTC.

The chain employs TRBV7-3 and TRBJ2-7; D may match TRBD1 or TRBD2 (5 bases each). The CDR3 has 15 residues. Trimming took off 4 bases at V and 0 bases at J, with 13 bases between the two ends. Germline V lookup: CDR1 SGHTA, CDR2 FQGTGA. This chain's CDR3 is CASSSHRDLSYEQYF. Here the CDR3 DNA reads TGTGCCAGCAGCTCCCACCGGGACCTCTCCTACGAGCAGTACTTC.

About this clone itself: Different DNA sequences within this sample yield the same CDR3. The genes are TRBV4-2 and TRBJ1-2; D gene uncertain. Trimming shortened V by 0 bases and J by 5 bases, and 4 bases separated the two germline ends. The CDR3 has 12 amino acids. Per the germline V gene, CDR1 is LGHNA and CDR2 is YNFKEQ. CDR3 in amino acids: CASSQEGYGYTF. In DNA, the CDR3 is TGTGCCAGCAGCCAAGAGGGGTATGGCTACACCTTC.

The V call is TRBV30, the J call TRBJ2-5, with 7 bases fitting TRBD1. In germline, CDR1 is GTSNPN, CDR2 SVGIG (reference sequence). J gave up 5 bases and V 2 bases, and 5 bases lay outside the gene matches. This CDR3 contains 13 residues. Written as DNA, the CDR3 is TGTGCCTGGAGTCTCGACAGGGTGGAGACCCAGTACTTC. As protein: CAWSLDRVETQYF. The whole variable domain, filled in from reference TRBV30 and TRBJ2-5, reads SQTIHQWPATLVQPVGSPLSLECTVEGTSNPNLYWYRQAAGRGLQLLFYSVGIGQISSEVPQNLSASRPQDRQFILSSKKLLLSDSGFYLCAWSLDRVETQYFGPGTRLLVL.

The V call is TRBV11-3, the J call TRBJ1-1; a possible D gene is TRBD1 (6 bases). V gave up 8 bases and J gave up 5 bases, with 18 bases separating them. The CDR3 length is 14 residues. The germline V gene encodes CDR1 SGHNT and CDR2 YENEEA. CDR3 region: CASSRDRRETEAFF. The CDR3 region has the DNA TGTGCCAGCTCGCGAGACAGGAGGGAGACTGAAGCTTTCTTT.

V gene TRBV5-4 combines with J gene TRBJ1-1; no firm D call. This CDR3 spans 16 amino acids. Germline lookup yields CDR1 SGHNT and CDR2 YYREEE (reference sequence). The V end lost 1 base, the J end lost 1 base, and 14 bases lay between the germline ends. CDR3 DNA sequence: TGTGCCAGCAGCTTGCCTAGGGTCGGACGGAACACTGAAGCTTTCTTT. Protein: CASSLPRVGRNTEAFF.

This clone was observed once. V gene TRBV5-1 combines with J gene TRBJ1-6; 9 bases are shared with TRBD1. CDR1 and CDR2 (germline): SGHRS, YFSETQ. The CDR3 contains 15 residues. J gave up 5 bases and V 5 bases, and 5 bases lay outside the gene matches. CDR3 amino acids: CASRDTGGNNSPLHF. For the CDR3, the DNA is TGCGCCAGCAGGGACACAGGGGGCAATAATTCACCCCTCCACTTT.

The chain employs TRBV7-9 and TRBJ2-3, with D maybe TRBD2 (5 bases). Germline V lookup: CDR1 SEHNR, CDR2 FQNEAQ (reference sequence). The CDR3 is 14 residues long. Trimming removed 1 base from V and 2 bases from J, with 7 bases in between. This CDR3 reads CASSLGDYTDTQYF. CDR3 DNA sequence: TGTGCCAGCAGCTTAGGTGACTACACAGATACGCAGTATTTT.

In this sample, this clone turned up once. This chain links TRBV7-2 with TRBJ1-3; perhaps TRBD1 as D (5 bases). This CDR3 has 16 residues. V lost 1 base and J 5 bases, leaving 15 bases between the germline ends. Germline values: CDR1 SGHTA, CDR2 FQGNSA. The CDR3, as DNA: TGTGCCAGCAGCTTAGTTGGGAGGCAGGGAAGAAACACCATATATTTT. This sequence encodes CASSLVGRQGRNTIYF.

The chain joins TRBV5-1 to TRBJ2-3; D gene uncertain. The CDR3 loop spans 14 amino acids. Germline V gene lookup returns CDR1 SGHRS and CDR2 YFSETQ. V dropped 4 bases and J dropped 2 bases, with 11 bases sitting between them. In DNA form, the CDR3 reads TGCGCCAGCAGCCCGACGACCACCACAGATACGCAGTATTTT. It encodes CASSPTTTTDTQYF.

The rearrangement joins TRBV11-2 to TRBJ1-1; TRBD1 agrees at 10 bases. From germline, CDR1 is SGHAT and CDR2 FQNNGV. This CDR3 has 15 amino acids. The V gene end was trimmed by 5 bases and the J gene end by 3 bases; junction bases not matched to a gene: 6. The CDR3 region has the DNA TGTGCCAGCAGCCCCGGGGGACAGGGGTACACTGAAGCTTTCTTT. Encoded protein: CASSPGGQGYTEAFF.

The CDR3, as DNA: TGTGCCAGCAGTGAGTCTCGGGGAAACTACAATGAGCAGTTCTTC. Protein: CASSESRGNYNEQFF. The J gene is TRBJ2-1, the V gene TRBV2; the D gene is possibly TRBD2 (5 bases). The CDR3 loop spans 15 amino acids. The V end was cut by 3 bases, the J end by 3 bases, with 12 bases between. CDR1 and CDR2 from the germline V gene are SNHLY and FYNNEI.

The chain has TRBV6-5 and TRBJ1-1, with unresolved D. CDR3 length: 13 residues. Germline CDR1 MNHEY, CDR2 SVGAGI. V lost 5 bases to trimming and J lost 1 base, with 8 bases between them. CDR3 nucleotide sequence: TGTGCCAGCAGTCGTCAGGAGAACACTGAAGCTTTCTTT. It specifies CASSRQENTEAFF.

The chain employs TRBV6-1 and TRBJ1-2, with D hard to call. This CDR3 spans 14 amino acids. The germline V and J ends were trimmed by 1 base and 4 bases, with 10 bases remaining between them. The germline V gene has CDR1 MNHNS and CDR2 SASEGT. This chain's CDR3 is CASSEGHSLYGYTF. The CDR3 bases are TGTGCCAGCAGTGAAGGTCACTCCCTCTATGGCTACACCTTC.